This TCR beta chain was obtained from a study of T cells in Graves' hyperthyroidism and ophthalmopathy. V was shortened by 5 bases and J by 0 bases, with 14 bases between the two germline ends. Germline CDR1 MNHNS, CDR2 SASEGT. The CDR3 totals 16 residues. This clonotype was found many times. The investigators amplified TCR beta CDR3 regions from RNA transcripts. The HTBI set primed first-round TCR CDR3 RT-PCR. TCRdb reprocessed the multiplex PCR reads with MiXCR, giving one entry per CDR3 protein. The sample consists of 350,000 or so distinct CDR3 sequences, around a fifth of them appearing once. V and J are TRBV6-1 and TRBJ1-5, with a weak D call TRBD1 (5 bases). Material for sequencing was blood. This TCR came from a woman aged 45-59 years with Graves' hyperthyroidism. CDR3 nucleotides: TGTGCCAGCAGTCGCGGGGTCGGGGGTAGCAATCAGCCCCAGCATTTT. It is translated as CASSRGVGGSNQPQHF.